This entry features one TCR beta chain sequence. Its antigen remains unknown. The TCR beta cDNA libraries contained unique molecular identifiers. T cells numbering about 0.95 to 11 million gave rise to 400,000 to 550,000 cDNA molecules. TCRdb processed the PCR reads anew with MiXCR; each CDR3 protein has one entry. This table has about 430,000 distinct CDR3 sequences, 30% to 45% appearing once. This sample is drawn from a study of post-analysis software for immune sequencing data. As for the study in general: Recorded subtypes: relapsing-remitting, secondary progressive, progressive-relapsing; some patients unannotated. Study-level points and caveats: Strong co-clustering by F measure was seen for same-batch samples. Patients carried a few TRBV segments more frequently than controls did, and TRBV5-6, TRBV5-1 and TRBV20-1 were among them.

Germline loops: CDR1 WSHSY, CDR2 SAAADI. CDR3 length: 13 residues. Sequencing was performed on blood. The clonotype originates from a girl aged 2 to 10 with multiple sclerosis. This chain uses TRBV10-2 with TRBJ2-5, with D uncertain. The J call may be faulty, since TRBJ2-7 better matches the DNA end. The CDR3 loop is CASRAGRLYEQYF. The CDR3 bases are TGCGCCAGCAGGGCAGGACGGCTCTACGAGCAGTACTTC.